This TCR beta chain originates from a study of T cells in Graves' hyperthyroidism and ophthalmopathy. The germline V gene encodes CDR1 LGHNT and CDR2 FRNRAP. Trimming took off 2 bases at V and 0 bases at J, with 14 bases between the two ends. The CDR3 loop spans 17 amino acids. TCR beta CDR3 regions were amplified from RNA. When the TCR CDR3 underwent first-round RT-PCR, the HTBI primer set was used. TCRdb reprocessed the multiplex PCR reads via MiXCR and lists one record per CDR3 protein. The sample holds about 590,000 distinct CDR3 sequences; less than 20% are singletons and the top ten take under 8%. This clonotype was counted many times.

The receptor was isolated from a woman in her twenties or thirties with Graves' hyperthyroidism. Sample: blood. The chain employs TRBV12-5 and TRBJ2-1; weak D call: TRBD2 (6 bases). The chain's CDR3 is CASGLSPLGSSYNEQFF. The CDR3 DNA reads TGTGCTAGTGGTTTGAGCCCCCTCGGGAGCTCCTACAATGAGCAGTTCTTC. Complete variable domain (other parts from reference TRBV12-5 and TRBJ2-1): DARVTQTPRHKVTEMGQEVTMRCQPILGHNTVFWYRQTMMQGLELLAYFRNRAPLDDSGMPKDRFSAEMPDATLATLKIQPSEPRDSAVYFCASGLSPLGSSYNEQFFGPGTRLTVL.